This record covers a single T cell receptor (beta chain). The antigen remains unidentified. The CDR3 is made up of 19 amino acids. The germline gives CDR1 SGHVS, CDR2 FNYEAQ. Trimming removed 5 bases at V and 0 bases at J, with 25 bases between. The data were produced by immunoSEQ multiplex PCR, yet TCRdb's version contains in-frame clones alone and is incomplete. The table lists about 2.2 million clones, 90% to 95% of them singletons. This sample was taken from a study of shared clonotypes between healthy human individuals. The study's findings and limits: In contrast to clonotypes shared by all four donors, non-shared clonotypes had lower generation probabilities.

CD45RO-negative, CCR7-selected cells formed the naive CD8 fraction, which excluded terminally differentiated effector memory CD45RA+ cells. Caucasian adults living in Nashville, Tennessee, provided all samples. The source of this sequence is a man between 18 and 35 years old in good health. Some clones in this sample may be carry-over from other donors' samples. Material for sequencing was naive CD8+ T cells from PBMCs. V gene TRBV7-6 combines with J gene TRBJ1-1, with a possible D match to TRBD1 (6 bases). The CDR3 region is CASSALLGGPREMNTEAFF. Here the CDR3 DNA reads TGTGCCAGCAGCGCCTTATTAGGGGGGCCAAGGGAGATGAACACTGAAGCTTTCTTT.